This is a list of T cell receptor beta chains from one sample in a study of T cell repertoires in cytomegalovirus infection. TCRdb recomputed calls from the reads with MiXCR, one row per CDR3 protein. Of about 190,000 distinct CDR3 sequences in the sample, approximately 30% are singletons; the top ten hold about 31%. Sequences were obtained from PBMCs. The receptors were sampled from a human donor in good health (CMV status not recorded). Some clones in this sample may be carry-over from other donors' samples. The CDR3 runs from the conserved cysteine through the conserved F or W. Fields, in order: J gene, D gene, V gene, clone size, CDR3 protein, CDR3 DNA. The D gene is left open where the match is weak. Only part of the rows carry a size: once, few, many, or a class if the clone is expanded.

J: TRBJ2-7; D: .; V: TRBV11-3; size: few; CDR3: CASSPRAGTYEQYF; DNA: TGTGCCAGCAGCCCCCGGGCCGGCACTTACGAGCAGTACTTC
J: TRBJ2-6; D: .; V: TRBV7-2; size: many; CDR3: CASSLAAGLSGANVLTF; DNA: TGTGCCAGCAGCTTAGCGGCCGGACTCTCTGGGGCCAACGTCCTGACTTTC
J: TRBJ2-7; D: TRBD2; V: TRBV12-3/TRBV12-4; size: .; CDR3: CASSSARASGPPEQYF; DNA: TGTGCCAGCAGTTCGGCGAGGGCTAGCGGCCCCCCCGAGCAGTACTTC
J: TRBJ2-1; D: .; V: TRBV11-1; size: many; CDR3: CASSPRQRSHDEQFF; DNA: TGTGCCAGCAGCCCCCGACAGCGGTCACATGATGAGCAGTTCTTC
J: TRBJ1-1; D: .; V: TRBV29-1; size: .; CDR3: CSVEGRTPDTEAFF; DNA: TGCAGCGTTGAAGGCCGGACCCCTGACACTGAAGCTTTCTTT
J: TRBJ1-2; D: .; V: TRBV6-6; size: .; CDR3: CASGQQGGYTF; DNA: TGTGCCAGCGGTCAACAGGGCGGCTACACCTTC
J: TRBJ2-4; D: TRBD1; V: TRBV19; size: .; CDR3: CASSIAIAGDRKNIQYF; DNA: TGTGCCAGTAGTATAGCCATAGCCGGGGACAGGAAAAACATTCAGTACTTC
J: TRBJ2-5; D: TRBD2; V: TRBV7-6; size: few; CDR3: CASSPTSGGETQYF; DNA: TGTGCCAGCAGCCCAACTAGCGGGGGAGAGACCCAGTACTTC
J: TRBJ1-2; D: TRBD1; V: TRBV12-3/TRBV12-4; size: few; CDR3: CASSPQGAPLYGYTF; DNA: TGTGCCAGCAGCCCCCAGGGGGCCCCTCTCTATGGCTACACCTTC
J: TRBJ1-1; D: .; V: TRBV7-2; size: many; CDR3: CASSYLGDTEAFF; DNA: TGTGCCAGCAGCTACTTGGGGGACACTGAAGCTTTCTTT
J: TRBJ1-2; D: TRBD1; V: TRBV29-1; size: many; CDR3: CSGTDNYGYTF; DNA: TGCAGTGGGACAGATAACTATGGCTACACCTTC
J: TRBJ2-7; D: .; V: TRBV7-2; size: many; CDR3: CASSLLPGEQYF; DNA: TGTGCCAGCAGCTTATTACCGGGAGAGCAGTACTTC
J: TRBJ1-4; D: .; V: TRBV6-6; size: .; CDR3: CASSYSDEKLFF; DNA: TGTGCCAGCAGTTACTCGGATGAAAAACTGTTTTTT
J: TRBJ1-5; D: .; V: TRBV11-2; size: few; CDR3: CASSLEDNQPQHF; DNA: TGTGCCAGCAGCTTAGAAGACAATCAGCCCCAGCATTTT
J: TRBJ2-1; D: .; V: TRBV29-1; size: few; CDR3: CSATRDNEQFF; DNA: TGCAGCGCCACTCGGGACAATGAGCAGTTCTTC
J: TRBJ2-3; D: TRBD2; V: TRBV6-6; size: .; CDR3: CASSYRSGGGADTQYF; DNA: TGTGCCAGCAGTTACCGTAGCGGGGGGGGGGCAGATACGCAGTATTTT
J: TRBJ2-7; D: .; V: TRBV7-6; size: few; CDR3: CASSLEQPYEQYF; DNA: TGTGCCAGCAGCTTAGAACAGCCCTACGAGCAGTACTTC
J: TRBJ2-5; D: TRBD1; V: TRBV19; size: .; CDR3: CASRPGQGEMETQYF; DNA: TGTGCCAGTAGGCCGGGACAGGGAGAAATGGAGACCCAGTACTTC
J: TRBJ1-1; D: .; V: TRBV4-3; size: .; CDR3: CASSQEPTRNTEAFF; DNA: TGCGCCAGCAGCCAAGAGCCGACAAGGAACACTGAAGCTTTCTTT
J: TRBJ1-1; D: .; V: TRBV20-1; size: .; CDR3: CSARDINQDEAFF; DNA: TGCAGTGCTCGGGACATTAACCAAGACGAAGCTTTCTTT
J: TRBJ2-1; D: TRBD1; V: TRBV7-2; size: many; CDR3: CASSSTGASYNEQFF; DNA: TGTGCCAGCAGCTCCACAGGGGCGTCCTACAATGAGCAGTTCTTC
J: TRBJ1-6; D: .; V: TRBV13; size: few; CDR3: CASSSGGAYNSPLHF; DNA: TGTGCCAGCTCTTCGGGGGGTGCCTATAATTCACCCCTCCACTTT
J: TRBJ1-2; D: .; V: TRBV29-1; size: few; CDR3: CSSKGGDYGYTF; DNA: TGCAGCTCGAAGGGAGGGGACTATGGCTACACCTTC
J: TRBJ2-5; D: .; V: TRBV20-1; size: .; CDR3: CSARGGDSKETQYF; DNA: TGCAGTGCTAGGGGGGGGGACAGTAAGGAGACCCAGTACTTC
J: TRBJ1-1; D: .; V: TRBV7-2; size: many; CDR3: CASSPLTRTEAFF; DNA: TGTGCCAGCAGCCCTCTGACTAGGACTGAAGCTTTCTTT
J: TRBJ1-6; D: TRBD1; V: TRBV7-2; size: .; CDR3: CASSLGQGRGLYNSPLHF; DNA: TGTGCCAGCAGCTTAGGACAGGGACGAGGACTCTATAATTCACCCCTCCACTTT
J: TRBJ1-1; D: .; V: TRBV3-1; size: .; CDR3: CASSQDRGANTEAFF; DNA: TGTGCCAGCAGCCAAGATCGGGGTGCGAACACTGAAGCTTTCTTT
J: TRBJ2-5; D: TRBD1; V: TRBV12-3/TRBV12-4; size: few; CDR3: CASRKDRGHETQYF; DNA: TGTGCCAGCAGGAAGGACAGGGGGCACGAGACCCAGTACTTC
J: TRBJ1-4; D: .; V: TRBV7-9; size: few; CDR3: CASSLGSGTEGEKLFF; DNA: TGTGCCAGCAGCTTAGGCTCCGGCACCGAAGGGGAAAAACTGTTTTTT
J: TRBJ2-4; D: TRBD1; V: TRBV11-2; size: many; CDR3: CASSFPGTGGNIQYF; DNA: TGTGCCAGCAGCTTCCCTGGGACAGGGGGAAACATTCAGTACTTC
J: TRBJ2-7; D: TRBD1; V: TRBV25-1; size: few; CDR3: CASSGDRVGYEQYF; DNA: TGTGCCAGCAGTGGTGACAGGGTGGGCTACGAGCAGTACTTC
J: TRBJ2-5; D: .; V: TRBV5-5; size: once; CDR3: CASSLGGPWGFQETQYF; DNA: TGTGCCAGCAGCTTAGGGGGGCCCTGGGGATTCCAAGAGACCCAGTACTTC
J: TRBJ2-2; D: .; V: TRBV2; size: .; CDR3: CASSAGGTGELFF; DNA: TGTGCCAGCAGTGCAGGGGGGACCGGGGAGCTGTTTTTT
J: TRBJ2-1; D: .; V: TRBV6-2/TRBV6-3; size: many; CDR3: CASRGLSGPSYNEQFF; DNA: TGTGCCAGCAGAGGGCTGAGCGGGCCCTCCTACAATGAGCAGTTCTTC
J: TRBJ1-1; D: .; V: TRBV6-2/TRBV6-3; size: few; CDR3: CASRSLGNTEAFF; DNA: TGTGCCAGCAGATCCCTGGGGAACACTGAAGCTTTCTTT
J: TRBJ2-3; D: TRBD2; V: TRBV6-2/TRBV6-3; size: few; CDR3: CASNLLGLAGATDTQYF; DNA: TGTGCCAGCAACCTACTTGGACTAGCGGGGGCCACAGATACGCAGTATTTT
J: TRBJ2-7; D: TRBD1; V: TRBV6-2/TRBV6-3; size: few; CDR3: CASSYEAGGSYEQYF; DNA: TGTGCCAGCAGTTACGAGGCAGGGGGCTCCTACGAGCAGTACTTC
J: TRBJ1-1; D: .; V: TRBV19; size: .; CDR3: CASRDGNMNTEAFF; DNA: TGTGCCAGTCGGGACGGGAATATGAACACTGAAGCTTTCTTT
J: TRBJ2-5; D: TRBD1; V: TRBV7-3; size: few; CDR3: CASSPSGGPPESQYF; DNA: TGTGCCAGCAGCCCCTCAGGGGGCCCCCCAGAATCCCAGTACTTC
J: TRBJ2-1; D: .; V: TRBV7-9; size: many; CDR3: CASSDSRVRNEQFF; DNA: TGTGCCAGCAGCGACTCTCGGGTGAGGAATGAGCAGTTCTTC
J: TRBJ1-2; D: .; V: TRBV10-3; size: few; CDR3: CASTGGAYGYTF; DNA: TGTGCCTCAACTGGGGGCGCCTATGGCTACACCTTC
J: TRBJ2-2; D: .; V: TRBV4-3; size: .; CDR3: CASSQVGGPGELFF; DNA: TGCGCCAGCAGCCAAGTGGGGGGCCCCGGGGAGCTGTTTTTT
J: TRBJ1-1; D: .; V: TRBV12-3/TRBV12-4; size: few; CDR3: CASSLSRLNTEAFF; DNA: TGTGCCAGCAGTTTATCCAGACTGAACACTGAAGCTTTCTTT
J: TRBJ1-1; D: .; V: TRBV20-1; size: .; CDR3: CSARELDRNTEAFF; DNA: TGCAGTGCTAGAGAATTAGACAGGAACACTGAAGCTTTCTTT
J: TRBJ2-3; D: .; V: TRBV29-1; size: few; CDR3: CSVGVSAPDTQYF; DNA: TGCAGCGTTGGTGTCAGCGCCCCAGATACGCAGTATTTT
J: TRBJ1-6; D: .; V: TRBV5-5; size: .; CDR3: CASSSTGASHNSPLHF; DNA: TGTGCCAGCAGCTCGACAGGAGCCTCCCATAATTCACCCCTCCACTTT